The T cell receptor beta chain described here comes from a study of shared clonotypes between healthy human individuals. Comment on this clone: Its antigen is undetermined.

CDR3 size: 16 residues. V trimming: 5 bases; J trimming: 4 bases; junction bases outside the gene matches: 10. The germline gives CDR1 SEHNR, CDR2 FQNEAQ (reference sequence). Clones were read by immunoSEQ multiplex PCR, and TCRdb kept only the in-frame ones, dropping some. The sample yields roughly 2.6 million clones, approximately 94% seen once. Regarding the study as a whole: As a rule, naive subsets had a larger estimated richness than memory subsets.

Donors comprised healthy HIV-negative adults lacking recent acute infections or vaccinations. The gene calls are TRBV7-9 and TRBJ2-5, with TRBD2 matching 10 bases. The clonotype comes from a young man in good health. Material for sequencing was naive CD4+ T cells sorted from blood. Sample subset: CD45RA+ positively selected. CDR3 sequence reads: CASSLSGTSVIETQYF. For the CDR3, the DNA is TGTGCCAGCAGCCTAAGCGGGACTAGCGTCATAGAGACCCAGTACTTC. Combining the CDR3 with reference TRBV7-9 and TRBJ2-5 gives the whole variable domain DTGVSQNPRHKITKRGQNVTFRCDPISEHNRLYWYRQTLGQGPEFLTYFQNEAQLEKSRLLSDRFSAERPKGSFSTLEIQRTEQGDSAMYLCASSLSGTSVIETQYFGPGTRLLVL.